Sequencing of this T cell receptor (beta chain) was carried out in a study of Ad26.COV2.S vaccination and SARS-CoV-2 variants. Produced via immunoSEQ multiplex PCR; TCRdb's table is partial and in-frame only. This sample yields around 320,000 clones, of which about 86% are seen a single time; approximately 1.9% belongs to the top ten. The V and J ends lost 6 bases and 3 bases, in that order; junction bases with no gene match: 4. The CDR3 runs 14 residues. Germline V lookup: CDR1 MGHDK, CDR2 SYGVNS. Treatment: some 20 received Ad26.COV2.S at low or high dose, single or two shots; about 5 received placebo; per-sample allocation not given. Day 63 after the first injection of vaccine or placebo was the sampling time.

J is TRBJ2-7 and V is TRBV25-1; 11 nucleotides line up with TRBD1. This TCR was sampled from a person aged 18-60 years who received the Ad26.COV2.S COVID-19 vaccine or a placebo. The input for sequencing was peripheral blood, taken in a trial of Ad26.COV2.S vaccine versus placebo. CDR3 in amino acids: CASRAGTGGYEQYF. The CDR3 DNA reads TGTGCCAGCAGAGCAGGGACAGGGGGCTACGAGCAGTACTTC.